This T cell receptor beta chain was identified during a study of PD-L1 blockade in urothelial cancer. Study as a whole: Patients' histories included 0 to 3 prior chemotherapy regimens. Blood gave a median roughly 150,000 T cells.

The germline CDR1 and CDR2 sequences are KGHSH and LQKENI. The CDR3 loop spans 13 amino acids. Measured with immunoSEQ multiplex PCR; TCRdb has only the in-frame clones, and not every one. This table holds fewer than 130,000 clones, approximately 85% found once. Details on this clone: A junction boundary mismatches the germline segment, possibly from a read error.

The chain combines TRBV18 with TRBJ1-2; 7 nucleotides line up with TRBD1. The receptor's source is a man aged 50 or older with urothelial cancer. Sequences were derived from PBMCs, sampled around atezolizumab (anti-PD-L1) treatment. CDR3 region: CASSPPGTAIPYF. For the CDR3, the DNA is TGTGCCAGCTCACCTCCCGGGACAGCGATCCCTTACTTC.